What follows are 11 T cell receptor beta chains derived from one specimen sequenced in a study of metastatic and nonmetastatic thyroid tumors. TCRdb ran MiXCR on the PCR reads. The profile shows over 25,000 clones, 11% of them singletons. The entire patient cohort was treatment-naive prior to thyroid surgery. The sample comprised blood. Source of these receptors: a female donor with papillary thyroid cancer or a benign thyroid nodule (not recorded which). Some clones in this sample may be carry-over from other donors' samples.

This clone has a count of ten or more. The chain is built from TRBV5-5 and TRBJ2-2; D perhaps matches TRBD1 (5 bases). Germline V gene sequence: CDR1 SGHKS, CDR2 YYEKEE (reference sequence). Trimming took off 0 bases at V and 1 base at J, with 7 bases between the two ends. This CDR3 comprises 15 residues. The CDR3 region is CASSLAQVNTGELFF. The CDR3 DNA is TGTGCCAGCAGCTTGGCACAGGTGAACACCGGGGAGCTGTTTTTT. The variable domain in full, with the rest retrieved from reference TRBV5-5 and TRBJ2-2, is DAGVTQSPTHLIKTRGQQVTLRCSPISGHKSVSWYQQVLGQGPQFIFQYYEKEERGRGNFPDRFSARQFPNYSSELNVNALLLGDSALYLCASSLAQVNTGELFFGEGSRLTVL.

This clone was seen many times. The chain carries TRBV3-1 and TRBJ2-2; no definite D call. V shed 3 bases and J shed 8 bases, with 7 bases lying between them. Germline values: CDR1 LGHDT, CDR2 YNNKEL (reference sequence). CDR3 length: 12 residues. The CDR3 is CASSQVRGELFF. The CDR3, as DNA: TGTGCCAGCAGCCAGGTCCGGGGGGAGCTGTTTTTT.

Ten or more counts support this clone. The chain couples TRBV4-1 to TRBJ1-6; D gene uncertain. This CDR3 contains 12 residues. The V gene lost 3 bases and the J gene lost 7 bases, with 4 bases spanning the gap. In germline, CDR1 is MGHRA, CDR2 YSYEKL. The chain's CDR3 is CASSHLNSPLHF. The CDR3 DNA reads TGCGCCAGCAGCCACCTGAATTCACCCCTCCACTTT.

This clone came up many times. The chain employs TRBV29-1 and TRBJ2-5; TRBD2 matches 9 bases. This CDR3 has 15 amino acids. V lost 4 bases to trimming and J lost 5 bases; unmatched junction nucleotides: 11. Germline values: CDR1 SQVTM, CDR2 ANQGSEA. CDR3 nucleotide sequence: TGCAGCGTTGTCCCGCGGGGGGGCGGGATGGAGACCCAGTACTTC. The encoded protein is CSVVPRGGGMETQYF.

This clone was counted at least ten times. The chain uses TRBV18 and TRBJ2-7, with 10 nucleotides matching TRBD2. CDR1 and CDR2 from the germline V gene are KGHSH and LQKENI. Germline trimming cut 3 bases from V and 4 bases from J; bases unmatched to any gene: 6. This CDR3 is built from 15 residues. CDR3 sequence reads: CASSPGLALGYEQYF. The DNA for the CDR3 is TGTGCCAGCTCACCGGGACTAGCGCTAGGGTACGAGCAGTACTTC.

This clone is judged medium-sized. The CDR3 sequence: CASSYLSVTGRTGELFF. The CDR3 bases are TGTGCCAGCAGTTATTTATCGGTAACAGGGCGGACCGGGGAGCTGTTTTTT. J is TRBJ2-2 and V is TRBV6-2 or TRBV6-3, with D perhaps TRBD1 (6 bases). Per germline, CDR1 MNHEY and CDR2 SVGEGT. The CDR3 sequence is 17 residues long. The ends were cut back, 3 bases at V and 5 bases at J, with 19 bases in the middle.

This clone was counted at least ten times. The chain links TRBV27 to TRBJ1-4, with 10 nucleotides matching TRBD1. The V segment lost 1 base and the J segment 7 bases; nucleotides outside the gene matches: 6. The CDR3 extends over 16 amino acids. Germline V gene sequence: CDR1 MNHEY, CDR2 SMNVEV (reference sequence). The CDR3 reads CASSLYRTGGGEKLFF. DNA for the CDR3: TGTGCCAGCAGTTTATATAGGACAGGGGGAGGTGAAAAACTGTTTTTT.

This clone came up many times. The V gene is TRBV6-1, the J gene TRBJ1-5; D possibly corresponds to TRBD1 (6 bases). The germline gives CDR1 MNHNS, CDR2 SASEGT. Trimming pared 4 bases from V and 1 base from J, leaving 17 bases between. This CDR3 is 17 amino acids long. In DNA form, the CDR3 reads TGTGCCAGCAGTGTTCGTGGCAGGGGTGGGAGCAATCAGCCCCAGCATTTT. It translates to CASSVRGRGGSNQPQHF.

In this sample, this clone turned up many times. Here the CDR3 reads CASSPRVAGVPEDEQFF. In DNA, the CDR3 is TGTGCCAGCTCACCCAGGGTCGCGGGAGTCCCGGAAGATGAGCAGTTCTTC. The chain joins TRBV18 to TRBJ2-1; TRBD2 agrees at 7 bases. CDR3 length: 17 amino acids. V trimming: 3 bases; J trimming: 8 bases; junction bases outside the gene matches: 16. Germline CDR1 reads KGHSH; CDR2 reads LQKENI. Full variable domain (outside the CDR3, taken from reference TRBV18 and TRBJ2-1): NAGVMQNPRHLVRRRGQEARLRCSPMKGHSHVYWYRQLPEEGLKFMVYLQKENIIDESGMPKERFSAEFPKEGPSILRIQQVVRGDSAAYFCASSPRVAGVPEDEQFFGPGTRLTVL.

V usage is TRBV24-1 and J usage is TRBJ2-6; 8 positions match TRBD1. Germline assignment: CDR1 KGHDR and CDR2 SFDVKD. There are 19 residues in the CDR3. J was trimmed by 0 bases and V by 2 bases; bases with no gene match: 8. The CDR3 DNA follows: TGTGCCACCAGTGATTCCTTGGCAGGGGGCCGCTCTGGGGCCAACGTCCTGACTTTC. Translated: CATSDSLAGGRSGANVLTF.

The chain combines TRBV30 with TRBJ2-1; 7 positions match TRBD2. Germline values: CDR1 GTSNPN, CDR2 SVGIG (reference sequence). The CDR3 runs 12 residues. V lost 0 bases, J lost 8 bases, and 1 base stayed unmatched. The CDR3 DNA sequence: TGTGCCTGGAGTGTAGGGAGGGATGAGCAGTTCTTC. Translation: CAWSVGRDEQFF.